This TCR beta chain was documented in a study of chemoradiotherapy in HPV16-positive cancers. Only in-frame clones appear in the TCRdb table, and some are missing; sequencing was by immunoSEQ multiplex PCR. Among approximately 8,400 clones, 80% were seen once, and the ten largest hold 1.9%. Germline-derived CDR1 and CDR2 are GTSNPN and SVGIG (reference sequence). The CDR3 sequence is 13 residues long. V was clipped by 0 bases and J by 1 base, with 5 bases between them. This TCR came from a human donor with HPV-associated anogenital cancer. The V call is TRBV30, the J call TRBJ2-3; weak D call: TRBD1 (5 bases). The material was obtained from a patient who underwent chemoradiotherapy. The CDR3 sequence: CAWSVQGTDTQYF. CDR3 DNA: TGTGCCTGGAGTGTACAGGGCACAGATACGCAGTATTTT.